A single T cell receptor (beta chain) is shown here with its context. What antigen it recognizes has not been identified. The sample holds no much larger clone one base away, and base qualities are not on file. This record belongs to a study of molecular identifiers for immune sequencing clone quantification (dated by TCRdb to the late 2010s). With regard to the full study: For a replicate experiment, RNA from roughly 18,000 or 92,000 naive CD8 T cells was divided into five aliquots, of which four were sequenced. The study was a methods study using CD8 T cells to benchmark molecular-identifier clustering-based TCR repertoire sequencing (MIDCIRS) and TCR RNA copy counting. On the study overall, not on this receptor specifically: When barcode sub-clustering was not used, chimeric consensus sequences inflated TCR diversity, with chimeras reaching as high as 47%. Modeling gave around 3.3 recovered TCR RNA copies per cell versus approximately 10 by digital PCR, implying around 30% capture efficiency. A single cell's worth of spiked-in Jurkat TCR RNA was reported detectable even among some 920,000 naive CD8 T cells. Clones above 20 RNA copies held over 99% of molecules in CMV-specific effector cells but under 1% in naive cells. Highly expanded clone sizes could be underestimated if identical TCR molecules share a barcode. The naive libraries included spiked-in Jurkat TCR RNA (more than nine copies' worth), and this Jurkat TCR RNA is not part of the donor repertoire.

The library relied on PCR. TCRdb shows the sequencer as NextSeq 500. Bulk TCR libraries were generated as previously described, with the TCR primers listed in Table S5 used. Purification of total RNA was performed with the Qiagen AllPrep DNA/RNA kit. Reads from multiple sequencing runs of the same library were pooled before analysis. As for the original processing: Reads were retained only if an exact TCR constant sequence was present, and the retained reads were trimmed to 150 nt and grouped according to their 12-nt molecular barcodes. Reads inside each barcode group were sub-clustered using a 15% Levenshtein threshold, and a quality-weighted consensus sequence was constructed for each RNA molecule. Non-functional sequences were filtered out, along with any lower-count sequence sitting one edit away from another sequence. On the basis of fitting two negative binomial distributions, barcode sub-clusters with fewer than 20% of the maximum read count were discarded. The raw public reads went through TCRdb reprocessing: fastp at Q25, MiXCR clone calling, in-frame beta chains kept. Records with the same CDR3 protein are collapsed into one entry carrying the most frequent genes and DNA. The V and J calls come from TCRdb's annotation, not from the publication. The table for this sample lists fewer than 350,000 distinct CDR3 sequences; 24% of them were counted only once. The ten largest clones add up to around 0.7% of the sample.

Libraries of naive CD8 T cells were built from approximately 22,000 to 940,000 sorted cells, with 10%, 30% or 50% of the purified RNA used. Naive CD8 T cells, defined as CD8+CD4-CCR7+CD45RA+, were FACS-sorted into RLT Plus buffer on a BD FACSAria II. Roughly nine TCR copies' worth of Jurkat RNA were spiked into roughly 17,000-1,100,000 naive CD8 T cell samples to test detection sensitivity. CD8 T cells were enriched with RosetteSep CD8+ T Cell Enrichment Cocktail and Ficoll-Paque, followed by ACK red cell lysis. The receptor comes from a human donor in good health. Some libraries in this study had Jurkat cell RNA spiked in. The sequencing input was naive CD8+ T cells from blood, with Jurkat cell RNA spiked in. The sample's cell subset or site label is to be understood as: FACS-sorted CD8+CD4-CCR7+CD45RA+ naive T cells.

The DNA reads as follows: TGCAGTGCTAGGCCTAGCGGGCAGTACGAGCAGTACTTC. It translates as CSARPSGQYEQYF. The chain links TRBV20-1 with TRBJ2-7, and TRBD2 matches 8 of the central bases. Including the terminal cysteine and phenylalanine, the CDR3 comprises 13 residues. Here the CDR3 DNA is all that survives: 39 bases in frame from base 1. CDR1 DFQATT and CDR2 SNEGSKA were looked up in the germline V gene (reference sequence). The germline V end is reduced by 3 bases and the J end by 4 bases; junction bases left unmatched: 5.